These T cell receptor beta chains were read from a single sample in a study of T cell repertoires in cytomegalovirus infection. TCRdb reanalysed the reads using MiXCR and keeps one entry per CDR3 protein. The data hold about 200,000 distinct CDR3 sequences, with roughly 9% observed a single time. The sample comprised PBMCs. These receptors were collected from a human donor in good health (CMV status not recorded). Some clones in this sample may be carry-over from other donors' samples. Each CDR3 is given with its conserved first and last residue. The order of the fields is D gene, clone size, J gene, V gene, CDR3 protein, CDR3 DNA. The D gene is left open where the match is weak. Only some rows state a clone size, as once, few, many or a class for expanded clones.

>-|-|TRBJ2-1|TRBV29-1
CSVVFYNEQFF
TGCAGCGTTGTTTTCTACAATGAGCAGTTCTTC
>-|few|TRBJ1-6|TRBV4-3
CASSQARGNSPLHF
TGCGCCAGCAGCCAAGCTCGGGGGAATTCACCCCTCCACTTT
>-|many|TRBJ2-7|TRBV28
CASSLGSGVVDEQYF
TGTGCCAGCAGTTTGGGGAGCGGAGTGGTTGACGAGCAGTACTTC
>-|many|TRBJ1-3|TRBV29-1
CSVAAISGNTIYF
TGCAGCGTTGCGGCGATCTCTGGAAACACCATATATTTT
>-|many|TRBJ2-2|TRBV11-2
CASSPAGFTGELFF
TGTGCCAGCAGCCCGGCAGGGTTCACCGGGGAGCTGTTTTTT
>-|many|TRBJ1-1|TRBV14
CASSQQRGTEAFF
TGTGCCAGCAGCCAACAAAGGGGAACTGAAGCTTTCTTT
>-|many|TRBJ1-1|TRBV5-4
CASSLAGVLTEAFF
TGTGCCAGCAGCTTGGCTGGGGTACTCACTGAAGCTTTCTTT
>TRBD2|many|TRBJ2-5|TRBV20-1
CSALARPLAGGSLQETQYF
TGCAGTGCTCTCGCGCGGCCACTAGCGGGAGGCTCTTTACAAGAGACCCAGTACTTC
>-|many|TRBJ2-5|TRBV7-2
CASSLVATHQETQYF
TGTGCCAGCAGCTTAGTCGCCACACACCAAGAGACCCAGTACTTC
>TRBD1|many|TRBJ1-2|TRBV20-1
CSAKDRDRVFGGYTF
TGCAGTGCTAAAGACCGGGACAGGGTGTTTGGCGGCTACACCTTC
>TRBD2|many|TRBJ2-4|TRBV20-1
CSAADGRGVLAKNIQYF
TGCAGTGCTGCAGATGGACGGGGGGTATTAGCCAAAAACATTCAGTACTTC
>-|many|TRBJ2-3|TRBV11-2
CASSRTRDTQYF
TGTGCCAGCAGCCGGACCCGAGATACGCAGTATTTT
>TRBD1|-|TRBJ1-4|TRBV13
CASSLGTGSYQKLFF
TGTGCCAGCAGCTTAGGGACAGGGTCGTATCAAAAACTGTTTTTT
>TRBD1|many|TRBJ2-7|TRBV7-2
CASAFGTGVYEQYF
TGTGCCAGCGCATTCGGGACAGGGGTCTACGAGCAGTACTTC
>-|few|TRBJ1-2|TRBV9
CASSVGIMDGYTF
TGTGCCAGCAGCGTAGGAATTATGGACGGCTACACCTTC
>-|-|TRBJ1-4|TRBV10-3
CAISESWNEASFF
TGTGCCATCAGTGAGTCGTGGAATGAGGCTTCGTTTTTT
>-|-|TRBJ1-1|TRBV18
CASSPSNSGSTEAFF
TGTGCCAGCTCACCATCCAATTCGGGAAGTACTGAAGCTTTCTTT
>TRBD1|many|TRBJ1-5|TRBV19
CASDRGSSYSNQPQHF
TGTGCCAGTGACAGGGGTTCATCATATAGCAATCAGCCCCAGCATTTT
>-|many|TRBJ1-6|TRBV7-6
CASSIGVSPLHF
TGTGCCAGCAGTATTGGGGTTTCACCCCTCCACTTT
>-|-|TRBJ1-1|TRBV10-2
CASTTDRLNTEAFF
TGCGCCAGCACCACCGACAGATTGAACACTGAAGCTTTCTTT
>-|few|TRBJ2-7|TRBV28
CASMLDSSSYEQYF
TGTGCCAGCATGCTGGACAGCAGCTCCTACGAGCAGTACTTC
>-|few|TRBJ2-3|TRBV5-1
CASAVEGRRDTQYF
TGCGCCTCAGCAGTAGAGGGACGAAGGGATACGCAGTATTTT
>-|-|TRBJ2-2|TRBV11-3
CASSLAPSSGELFF
TGTGCCAGCAGCTTAGCCCCGTCGAGCGGGGAGCTGTTTTTT
>TRBD2|-|TRBJ2-1|TRBV29-1
CSVVQRGSYNEQFF
TGCAGCGTTGTCCAGCGGGGATCCTACAATGAGCAGTTCTTC